These 25 T cell receptor beta chains originate from one sample sequenced in a study of CD8+ T cells in alopecia areata listed by TCRdb under 2018. Library method: the immunoSEQ multiplex PCR assay. To provide template for TCR sequencing, every sample had RNA extracted and reverse transcribed into cDNA. What TCRdb holds here is the immuneACCESS table cut down to in-frame rearrangements. Part of the clones is not present; checked against another copy, under half of the missing clones reflect an unresolved V gene, and the others are unexplained. This sample comprises some 200,000 clones, under 60% of them detected only once. The top ten clonotypes cover around an eighth of the sample. This specimen's time point label, interpreted: roughly 24 weeks on oral tofacitinib. Interpreted using the paper, the treatment or condition label stands for: oral pan-JAK inhibitor, 5-10 mg twice daily. The specimen comprised CD8+ T cells sorted from blood, sampled at week 24, from a patient treated with tofacitinib. The receptors were sampled from a human donor with alopecia areata.

The chain joins TRBV29-1 to TRBJ1-2; 7 nucleotides agree with TRBD1. This CDR3 is 13 amino acids long. V was clipped by 5 bases and J by 3 bases; unmatched bases: 6. CDR1 is SQVTM and CDR2 is ANQGSEA in the germline V gene. CDR3 residues: CSVRSRGDYGYTF. The CDR3 nucleotides are TGCAGCGTTAGGTCCAGGGGGGACTATGGCTACACCTTC.

V gene TRBV14 combines with J gene TRBJ1-2, with D maybe TRBD1 (5 bases). V was trimmed by 0 bases and J by 7 bases, leaving 12 bases between them. In germline, CDR1 is SGHDN, CDR2 FVKESK. The CDR3 extends over 14 amino acids. The CDR3 loop reads CASSQDTRVVGYTF. The CDR3, as DNA: TGTGCCAGCAGCCAAGATACCAGGGTTGTTGGCTACACCTTC.

This chain uses TRBV10-3 with TRBJ2-7; D is uncertain. Trimming shortened V by 3 bases and J by 3 bases, and 6 bases separated the two germline ends. The CDR3 covers 12 residues. CDR1 and CDR2 from the germline V gene are ENHRY and SYGVKD. Written as DNA, the CDR3 is TGTGCCATCAGTGACCCGGGCTACGAGCAGTACTTC. It specifies CAISDPGYEQYF.

The chain recombines TRBV27 with TRBJ1-6; no definite D call. Deletions cut 6 bases from V and 7 bases from J, with 16 bases between. Germline V lookup: CDR1 MNHEY, CDR2 SMNVEV (reference sequence). This CDR3 has 15 amino acids. In DNA form, the CDR3 reads TGTGCCAGCAGCTCTTTAGAGGGTTCCAATTCACCCCTCCACTTT. Translating it yields CASSSLEGSNSPLHF.

The rearrangement joins TRBV4-2 to TRBJ2-1; 11 bases match TRBD2. V was pared by 1 base and J by 8 bases, with 10 bases of the junction left unmatched. The CDR3 is made up of 17 amino acids. CDR1 LGHNA and CDR2 YNFKEQ come from the germline V gene. The CDR3 sequence is CASSQATSGGPADEQFF. CDR3 DNA sequence: TGTGCCAGCAGCCAAGCTACTAGCGGGGGCCCCGCCGATGAGCAGTTCTTC.

In its sample, this clone was seen a few times. The junction and the germline gene differ at one end; a read error may be behind it. The V and J genes are TRBV20-1 and TRBJ1-2, with D uncertain. CDR1 DFQATT and CDR2 SNEGSKA come from the germline V gene (reference sequence). The CDR3 loop spans 11 amino acids. The CDR3: CSARDGRRSAF. Here the CDR3 DNA reads TGCAGTGCTAGAGATGGCCGGCGATCAGCCTTC.

The rearrangement links TRBV5-6 to TRBJ2-7, with no clear D. The CDR3 length is 12 residues. Germline V gives CDR1 SGHDT, CDR2 YYEEEE. Trimming took off 4 bases at V and 1 base at J, with 6 bases between the two ends. This chain's CDR3 is CASSDGSYEQYF. The CDR3, as DNA: TGTGCCAGCAGCGATGGGTCCTACGAGCAGTACTTC.

The rearrangement joins TRBV7-9 to TRBJ1-4; D possibly corresponds to TRBD1 (5 bases). Per the germline V gene, CDR1 is SEHNR and CDR2 is FQNEAQ (reference sequence). The V end was cut by 4 bases, the J end by 6 bases, with 12 bases between. The CDR3 length is 14 residues. CDR3 loop: CASSSRDGYEKLFF. In nucleotides, the CDR3 is TGTGCCAGCAGCTCCCGGGACGGTTATGAAAAACTGTTTTTT.

The chain uses TRBV10-3 and TRBJ2-1, with 12 bases matching TRBD2. This CDR3 is 16 amino acids long. Germline CDR1 is ENHRY and CDR2 is SYGVKD. The V and J ends lost 5 bases and 8 bases, in that order; junction bases with no gene match: 10. CDR3 in DNA: TGTGCCATCAGTTCAGGACTAGCGGGGTTAACGTATGAGCAGTTCTTC. Its translation is CAISSGLAGLTYEQFF.

This rearrangement joins TRBV30 to TRBJ1-2, with a weak D call TRBD1 (5 bases). Germline loops: CDR1 GTSNPN, CDR2 SVGIG (reference sequence). V was pared by 2 bases and J by 2 bases, with 9 bases between. CDR3 length: 13 amino acids. The CDR3 coding sequence is TGTGCCTGGAGTCCGACAGCGAACTATGGCTACACCTTC. Translating gives CAWSPTANYGYTF.

The V call is TRBV27, the J call TRBJ1-2, with TRBD1 as a possible D gene (6 bases). The CDR3 consists of 13 residues. The germline V gene encodes CDR1 MNHEY and CDR2 SMNVEV (reference sequence). V was pared by 8 bases and J by 5 bases, with 15 bases between. The chain's CDR3 is CASGLGGAYGYTF. The CDR3 region has the DNA TGTGCCAGCGGGTTAGGGGGGGCTTATGGCTACACCTTC.

This sequence joins TRBV4-1 and TRBJ2-6; 7 nucleotides agree with TRBD2. With V trimmed by 0 bases and J by 2 bases, 4 bases remained unmatched. CDR1 is MGHRA, CDR2 YSYEKL, per germline. The CDR3 is 17 residues long. The CDR3 spells CASSQDVRGAGANVLTF. The CDR3 nucleotides are TGCGCCAGCAGCCAAGACGTCCGGGGGGCTGGGGCCAACGTCCTGACTTTC.

V usage is TRBV2 and J usage is TRBJ1-1; D gene ambiguous. Deletions cut 1 base from V and 3 bases from J, with 12 bases between. Germline V CDR1 and CDR2: SNHLY, FYNNEI. This CDR3 has 15 residues. The CDR3 sequence is CASSEGWIGDTEAFF. DNA of the CDR3: TGTGCCAGCAGTGAAGGATGGATTGGTGACACTGAAGCTTTCTTT.

The chain couples TRBV7-9 to TRBJ2-3; D uncertain. The CDR3 has 16 residues. Deletions cut 0 bases from V and 2 bases from J, with 12 bases between. The germline V gene has CDR1 SEHNR and CDR2 FQNEAQ (reference sequence). This CDR3 is CASSLAESTVTDTQYF. Written as DNA, the CDR3 is TGTGCCAGCAGCTTAGCGGAATCCACTGTCACAGATACGCAGTATTTT.

The CDR3 nucleotides are TGTGCCAGCAGCTTGAGACTAGCGGGGACACTAGGGGAGCAGTACTTC. Encoded protein: CASSLRLAGTLGEQYF. V usage is TRBV7-9 and J usage is TRBJ2-7; 11 nucleotides agree with TRBD2. Germline CDR1 and CDR2: SEHNR and FQNEAQ (reference sequence). This CDR3 has 16 residues. Trimming cost V 3 bases and J 7 bases; bases outside gene matches: 11.

The rearrangement joins TRBV18 to TRBJ1-5, with 7 bases aligning to TRBD1. Per the germline V gene, CDR1 is KGHSH and CDR2 is LQKENI. The V and J ends lost 2 bases and 1 base, in that order; junction bases with no gene match: 2. The CDR3 has 15 amino acids. CDR3 DNA: TGTGCCAGCTCACCAGACAGGGCGAGCAATCAGCCCCAGCATTTT. Translation gives CASSPDRASNQPQHF.

The sample holds a few counts of this clone. The chain is built from TRBV5-6 and TRBJ2-1; 11 bases map to TRBD2. Losses at the gene ends were 1 base for V and 6 bases for J; bases not matched to a gene: 3. Germline lookup yields CDR1 SGHDT and CDR2 YYEEEE. The CDR3 totals 15 residues. The CDR3 coding sequence is TGTGCCAGCAGCTTGATGCTAGCGGGGGGCAATGAGCAGTTCTTC. Translated, it gives CASSLMLAGGNEQFF.

The chain recombines TRBV6-1 with TRBJ2-3, with no clear D. Trimming pared 3 bases from V and 4 bases from J, leaving 8 bases between. CDR1 is MNHNS and CDR2 is SASEGT in the germline V gene. CDR3 length: 13 amino acids. Here the CDR3 reads CASSDLLADTQYF. CDR3 DNA sequence: TGTGCCAGCAGTGACCTCTTAGCAGATACGCAGTATTTT.

V and J are TRBV15 and TRBJ2-1, with TRBD2 as a possible D gene (5 bases). The CDR3 runs to 14 residues. CDR1 is LNHNV, CDR2 YYDKDF, per germline (reference sequence). V shed 3 bases and J shed 8 bases, with 14 bases lying between them. DNA of the CDR3: TGTGCCACCAGCAGGGGTGGGCACGGGGATGAGCAGTTCTTC. Protein product: CATSRGGHGDEQFF.

This clone was seen once. The rearrangement joins TRBV14 to TRBJ1-1; perhaps TRBD1 as D (6 bases). Germline V lookup: CDR1 SGHDN, CDR2 FVKESK. The CDR3 sequence is 16 residues long. V was clipped by 0 bases and J by 3 bases, with 14 bases between them. The CDR3 nucleotides are TGTGCCAGCAGCCAAGAATTCGCGAGGGGGGACACTGAAGCTTTCTTT. Protein sequence: CASSQEFARGDTEAFF.

This rearrangement joins TRBV2 to TRBJ1-6; D is ambiguous. The germline gives CDR1 SNHLY, CDR2 FYNNEI. V lost 8 bases to trimming and J lost 1 base, with 12 bases between them. CDR3 length equals 15 residues. As DNA, the CDR3 is TGTGCCAGCGTCTCCAGTGGGTCCTATAATTCACCCCTCCACTTT. It codes for CASVSSGSYNSPLHF.

In DNA form, the CDR3 reads TGCAGCGCCATCTTGACAGATGCCTACGAGCAGTACTTC. The encoded protein is CSAILTDAYEQYF. The chain links TRBV29-1 to TRBJ2-7; D may be TRBD1 (5 bases). CDR3 length: 13 residues. CDR1 is SQVTM and CDR2 is ANQGSEA in the germline V gene. The V end lost 7 bases, the J end lost 2 bases, and 15 bases lay between the germline ends.

This chain uses TRBV7-9 with TRBJ1-6, with TRBD1 as a possible D gene (5 bases). V lost 5 bases and J 8 bases, leaving 16 bases between the germline ends. This CDR3 has 15 amino acids. In germline, CDR1 is SEHNR, CDR2 FQNEAQ (reference sequence). For the CDR3, the DNA is TGTGCCAGCAGCCCCGGGGGGAGGGCGGATTCACCCCTCCACTTT. As protein: CASSPGGRADSPLHF. The full variable domain, in which reference TRBV7-9 and TRBJ1-6 provide the parts outside the CDR3, is DTGVSQNPRHKITKRGQNVTFRCDPISEHNRLYWYRQTLGQGPEFLTYFQNEAQLEKSRLLSDRFSAERPKGSFSTLEIQRTEQGDSAMYLCASSPGGRADSPLHFGNGTRLTVT.

The rearrangement joins TRBV2 to TRBJ2-2; 8 bases agree with TRBD1. V was pared by 6 bases and J by 2 bases, with 11 bases of the junction left unmatched. The CDR3 length is 17 residues. The germline V gene has CDR1 SNHLY and CDR2 FYNNEI. The chain's CDR3 is CASRFARTGINTGELFF. The CDR3 DNA sequence: TGTGCCAGCAGGTTCGCCAGGACAGGGATAAACACCGGGGAGCTGTTTTTT.

This clone was seen once. The rearrangement uses TRBV30 and TRBJ2-1; 8 nucleotides line up with TRBD2. The germline V gene has CDR1 GTSNPN and CDR2 SVGIG (reference sequence). V shed 4 bases, J shed 3 bases, and the junction held 8 bases outside the gene matches. CDR3 size: 15 residues. The CDR3 nucleotides are TGTGCCTGGAACCCCGAGGCGGGGGGCTACAATGAGCAGTTCTTC. Translation: CAWNPEAGGYNEQFF.